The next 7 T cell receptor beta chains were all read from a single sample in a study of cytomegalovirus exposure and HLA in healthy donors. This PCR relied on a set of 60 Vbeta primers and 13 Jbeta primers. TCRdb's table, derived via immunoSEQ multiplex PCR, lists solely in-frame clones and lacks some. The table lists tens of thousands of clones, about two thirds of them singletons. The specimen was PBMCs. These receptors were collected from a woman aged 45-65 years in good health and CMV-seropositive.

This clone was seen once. For the CDR3, the DNA is TGTGCCTGGGGGACAGGGCCCTATGGCTACACCTTC. Its translation: CAWGTGPYGYTF. The chain carries TRBV30 and TRBJ1-2; TRBD1 matches at 9 bases. The ends lost 5 bases at V and 4 bases at J; junction bases unmatched: 2. The germline gives CDR1 GTSNPN, CDR2 SVGIG (reference sequence). This CDR3 spans 12 amino acids.

CDR3 sequence (DNA): TGTGCCAGCAGCGTAGAAGGAATCCGAGCGGACAATGAGCAGTTCTTC. Protein: CASSVEGIRADNEQFF. The chain joins TRBV9 to TRBJ2-1, with D possibly matching TRBD2 (5 bases). The ends were cut back, 0 bases at V and 5 bases at J, with 15 bases in the middle. The CDR3 contains 16 residues. CDR1 SGDLS and CDR2 YYNGEE come from the germline V gene.

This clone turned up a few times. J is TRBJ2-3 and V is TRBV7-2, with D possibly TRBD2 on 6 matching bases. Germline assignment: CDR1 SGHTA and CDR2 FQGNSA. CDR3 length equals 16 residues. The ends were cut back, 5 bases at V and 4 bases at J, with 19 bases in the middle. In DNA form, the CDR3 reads TGTGCCAGCAGCCCACGAATCGGGGGAGGCGCAGATACGCAGTATTTT. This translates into CASSPRIGGGADTQYF.

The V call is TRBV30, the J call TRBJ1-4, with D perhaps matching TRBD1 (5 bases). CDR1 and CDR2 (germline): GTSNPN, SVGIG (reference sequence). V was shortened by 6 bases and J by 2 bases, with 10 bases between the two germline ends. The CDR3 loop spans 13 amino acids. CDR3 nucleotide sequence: TGTGCCTGTGACCGGGGGACTAATGAAAAACTGTTTTTT. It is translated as CACDRGTNEKLFF.

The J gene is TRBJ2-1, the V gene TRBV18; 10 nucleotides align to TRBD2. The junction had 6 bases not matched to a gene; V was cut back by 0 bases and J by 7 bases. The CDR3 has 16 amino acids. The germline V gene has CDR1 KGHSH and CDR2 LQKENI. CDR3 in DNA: TGTGCCAGCTCACCACCGAGCGGGGGGGCCGGTAATGAGCAGTTCTTC. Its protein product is CASSPPSGGAGNEQFF.

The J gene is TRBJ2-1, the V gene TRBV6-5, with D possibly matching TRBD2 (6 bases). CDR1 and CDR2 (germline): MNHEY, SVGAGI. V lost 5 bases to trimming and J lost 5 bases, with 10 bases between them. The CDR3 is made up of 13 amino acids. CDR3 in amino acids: CASSRLGNNEQFF. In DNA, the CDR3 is TGTGCCAGCAGTCGACTAGGTAACAATGAGCAGTTCTTC.

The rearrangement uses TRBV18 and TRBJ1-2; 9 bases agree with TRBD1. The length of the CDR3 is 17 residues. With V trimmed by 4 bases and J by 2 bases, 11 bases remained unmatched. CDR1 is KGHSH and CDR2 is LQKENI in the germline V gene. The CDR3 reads CASSLGTGSPLNYGYTF. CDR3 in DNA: TGTGCCAGCTCACTAGGGACAGGGTCCCCCCTCAACTATGGCTACACCTTC.